Listed below are T cell receptor beta chains from one sample, sequenced in a study of T cells after yellow fever vaccination. TCRdb reprocessed the 5' RACE reads via MiXCR and lists one record per CDR3 protein. The repertoire includes around 350,000 distinct CDR3 sequences, about 6% of them detected once, and approximately 16% sits in the top ten. The sequencing here drew on PBMCs, taken 5 days after the yellow fever booster vaccination. The receptor source for this set is a man aged 25 to 45 who received the YFV17D yellow fever vaccine. CDR3s include the opening cysteine and the closing phenylalanine or tryptophan. D genes are given only for firm matches. Clone size is given for some rows only: seen once, a few or many times, or a class if the clone is expanded.

d_call	clone_size	j_call	v_call	cdr3_aa	cdr3_nt
.	.	TRBJ2-7	TRBV21-1	CASSKDGLARVAVEQYF	TGTGCCAGCAGCAAAGACGGTCTAGCGAGAGTAGCGGTCGAGCAGTACTTC
.	few	TRBJ1-1	TRBV14	CASRRNTEAFF	TGTGCCAGCCGAAGGAACACTGAAGCTTTCTTT
.	.	TRBJ2-1	TRBV20-1	CSAIGSYNEQFF	TGCAGTGCTATCGGGAGCTACAATGAGCAGTTCTTC
.	.	TRBJ2-4	TRBV28	CASSLALANIQYF	TGTGCCAGCAGTTTAGCTCTAGCAAACATTCAGTACTTC
.	many	TRBJ2-1	TRBV5-1	CASSLGISEGGEQFF	TGCGCCAGCAGCTTGGGCATTTCAGAAGGGGGGGAGCAGTTCTTC
TRBD2	.	TRBJ2-3	TRBV2	CASSEEGTSGSSDTQYF	TGTGCCAGCAGTGAAGAGGGGACTAGCGGGAGTTCAGATACGCAGTATTTT
.	.	TRBJ2-3	TRBV7-2	CASSGGIFGDTQYF	TGTGCCAGCAGCGGCGGGATATTCGGGGATACGCAGTATTTT
.	few	TRBJ2-7	TRBV19	CASSIPSGEQYF	TGTGCCAGTAGTATTCCCTCCGGCGAGCAGTACTTC
.	.	TRBJ1-2	TRBV27	CASSLTGFNYGYTF	TGTGCCAGCAGTTTAACAGGTTTTAACTATGGCTACACCTTC
TRBD1	few	TRBJ1-2	TRBV7-8	CASSPDEIDRGYGYTF	TGTGCCAGCAGCCCCGACGAGATAGACAGGGGCTATGGCTACACCTTC
TRBD2	many	TRBJ2-7	TRBV7-2	CASSLARLAGAPAEQYF	TGTGCCAGCAGCTTAGCGCGTCTAGCGGGAGCGCCCGCCGAGCAGTACTTC
.	.	TRBJ2-1	TRBV6-2/TRBV6-3	CASSYSPRVVQLTYNEQFF	TGTGCCAGCAGTTATAGCCCCAGGGTGGTACAGCTCACCTACAATGAGCAGTTCTTC
TRBD1	few	TRBJ2-5	TRBV11-2	CASSPGTGGVMETQYF	TGTGCCAGCAGCCCCGGGACAGGGGGCGTTATGGAGACCCAGTACTTC
.	many	TRBJ2-5	TRBV12-3/TRBV12-4	CASSTTGFTAGTETQYF	TGTGCCAGCAGTACCACAGGGTTCACGGCCGGAACGGAGACCCAGTACTTC
TRBD2	few	TRBJ2-1	TRBV20-1	CSLTSGAYNEQFF	TGCAGTCTGACTAGCGGGGCTTACAATGAGCAGTTCTTC
.	many	TRBJ1-5	TRBV7-2	CASSLGGRQPQHF	TGTGCCAGCAGCTTGGGGGGGCGCCAGCCCCAGCATTTT
.	many	TRBJ2-3	TRBV7-7	CASSPKFGGRIWTDTQYF	TGTGCTAGCAGCCCAAAGTTTGGGGGGCGAATTTGGACAGATACGCAGTATTTT
.	few	TRBJ2-3	TRBV11-2	CASSSQRGVTPGADTQYF	TGTGCCAGCAGCTCCCAAAGGGGGGTTACGCCAGGAGCAGATACGCAGTATTTT
.	many	TRBJ2-2	TRBV24-1	CATSDLRENSVVTGELFF	TGTGCCACCAGTGATTTGAGGGAGAATTCTGTGGTCACCGGGGAGCTGTTTTTT
TRBD2	.	TRBJ2-7	TRBV20-1	CSASSGRRDEQYF	TGCAGTGCGTCTAGCGGGAGGCGCGACGAGCAGTACTTC
TRBD2	.	TRBJ2-3	TRBV7-2	CASSPIREGTQYF	TGTGCCAGCAGCCCTATAAGGGAGGGTACGCAGTATTTT
TRBD2	.	TRBJ2-2	TRBV4-2	CASSLLMMGGSAGTGELFF	TGTGCCAGCAGCCTATTAATGATGGGGGGGTCCGCGGGCACCGGGGAGCTGTTTTTT
.	many	TRBJ2-7	TRBV6-2/TRBV6-3	CAISTEITYEQYF	TGTGCCATCTCGACAGAGATCACCTACGAGCAGTACTTC
TRBD2	.	TRBJ2-7	TRBV9	CASSVEASGSYEQYF	TGTGCCAGCAGCGTAGAGGCTAGCGGGTCGTACGAGCAGTACTTC
TRBD1	few	TRBJ1-2	TRBV30	CAWSVLRGGGYTF	TGTGCCTGGAGTGTACTCAGGGGGGGCGGCTACACCTTC
TRBD1	few	TRBJ1-2	TRBV20-1	CSARRGLDYGYTF	TGCAGTGCTAGGAGGGGGCTCGACTATGGCTACACCTTC
TRBD1	few	TRBJ1-1	TRBV29-1	CSVRRGTGTTEAFF	TGCAGCGTCCGACGGGGGACAGGGACCACTGAAGCTTTCTTT
.	few	TRBJ1-1	TRBV7-9	CASSLYPTYDTEAFF	TGTGCCAGCAGCCTTTACCCTACTTATGACACTGAAGCTTTCTTT
.	.	TRBJ1-1	TRBV5-4	CASSVRTSFNTEAFF	TGTGCCAGCAGTGTGAGGACAAGCTTCAACACTGAAGCTTTCTTT
.	.	TRBJ2-5	TRBV18	CASSPLLQEAQYF	TGTGCCAGCTCACCACTACTCCAAGAGGCCCAGTACTTC
TRBD1	few	TRBJ1-3	TRBV11-2	CASSLSPGTGGLLSSGNTIYF	TGTGCCAGCAGCTTATCCCCCGGGACAGGGGGCCTACTAAGCTCTGGAAACACCATATATTTT
.	few	TRBJ2-5	TRBV12-3/TRBV12-4	CASSTLVKQETQYF	TGTGCCAGCAGTACGTTAGTGAAGCAAGAGACCCAGTACTTC
TRBD1	few	TRBJ2-5	TRBV7-7	CASSQDRGVQETQYF	TGTGCCAGCAGCCAAGACAGGGGGGTACAAGAGACCCAGTACTTC
.	many	TRBJ2-5	TRBV4-3	CASSQDPTSRGETQYF	TGCGCCAGCAGCCAAGATCCGACTAGTCGGGGAGAGACCCAGTACTTC
.	few	TRBJ2-7	TRBV15	CATSRAIEARISYEQYF	TGTGCCACCAGCAGAGCTATAGAGGCTAGGATATCCTACGAGCAGTACTTC
TRBD2	many	TRBJ2-5	TRBV20-1	CSASSSGQETQYF	TGCAGTGCTAGCTCTAGCGGCCAAGAGACCCAGTACTTC
.	many	TRBJ2-7	TRBV6-2/TRBV6-3	CASSYVRRAISYEQYF	TGTGCCAGCAGTTACGTCCGCAGGGCAATCTCCTACGAGCAGTACTTC
.	.	TRBJ2-6	TRBV29-1	CSGVVLSSGANVLTF	TGCAGCGGTGTGGTCCTGAGCTCTGGGGCCAACGTCCTGACTTTC
TRBD2	many	TRBJ2-1	TRBV3-1	CASSQEGSGAGYNEQFF	TGTGCCAGCAGCCAAGAGGGGAGCGGGGCGGGTTACAATGAGCAGTTCTTC
.	.	TRBJ1-6	TRBV15	CATSRDRGLANSPLHF	TGTGCCACCAGCAGAGATAGGGGGTTGGCTAATTCACCCCTCCACTTT
.	few	TRBJ2-7	TRBV27	CASSTTSQEGSHEQYF	TGTGCCAGCAGTACCACTTCCCAAGAGGGAAGTCACGAGCAGTACTTC
.	few	TRBJ2-1	TRBV19	CASSIRLLTLSSYNEQFF	TGTGCCAGTAGTATCCGACTTCTTACCCTCAGCTCCTACAATGAGCAGTTCTTC
.	few	TRBJ2-1	TRBV20-1	CSAPHNNEQFF	TGCAGTGCTCCGCACAACAATGAGCAGTTCTTC
.	few	TRBJ2-1	TRBV7-2	CASSLELAEYNEQFF	TGTGCCAGCAGTTTGGAACTAGCAGAATACAATGAGCAGTTCTTC
.	many	TRBJ2-7	TRBV7-2	CASSYGSYEQYF	TGTGCCAGCAGTTATGGGAGTTACGAGCAGTACTTC
.	few	TRBJ2-3	TRBV11-1	CASSGNLWAGPSTDTQYF	TGTGCCAGCAGCGGGAATCTGTGGGCGGGACCAAGCACAGATACGCAGTATTTT
TRBD1	many	TRBJ2-2	TRBV5-6	CASSLLTGGYTGELFF	TGTGCCAGCAGCTTGTTGACAGGGGGATACACCGGGGAGCTGTTTTTT
.	.	TRBJ2-7	TRBV7-6	CASSRTTPRADSYEQYF	TGTGCCAGCAGCCGTACCACCCCCCGCGCTGACTCCTACGAGCAGTACTTC
.	.	TRBJ2-7	TRBV30	CAWGTGSSYEQYF	TGTGCCTGGGGGACGGGTTCCTCCTACGAGCAGTACTTC
.	.	TRBJ1-2	TRBV5-6	CASSFRGSPHGYTF	TGTGCCAGCAGCTTCCGGGGGAGCCCCCATGGCTACACCTTC
TRBD1	many	TRBJ2-3	TRBV5-1	CASSLYRDRGADTQYF	TGCGCCAGCAGCCTCTACCGGGACAGGGGTGCCGATACGCAGTATTTT
TRBD1	.	TRBJ2-5	TRBV29-1	CSGGQLEGSQYF	TGCAGCGGGGGACAGCTCGAGGGGTCCCAGTACTTC
.	.	TRBJ2-7	TRBV6-5	CASSYSQAGRFEQYF	TGTGCCAGCAGTTATTCACAGGCAGGGCGATTCGAGCAGTACTTC